These 14 T cell receptor beta chains share one sample of origin, sequenced in a study of regulatory T cells in long-lasting Graves disease. In building TCR beta libraries, iRepertoire HTBI primers were used together with Arm-PCR of CDR3 regions. Using its own MiXCR run on the multiplex PCR reads, TCRdb lists one record per CDR3 protein. The table includes about 540,000 distinct CDR3 sequences, roughly 13% detected once. Documented time point: newly diagnosed GD, antithyroid drugs for less than 3 months. Researchers made the TCR library from RNA that was extracted from PBMCs. This same sample was also part of a study on T cells in Graves' hyperthyroidism and ophthalmopathy.

The sample consisted of peripheral blood mononuclear cells (PBMCs), taken at new diagnosis, from a patient treated with antithyroid drugs. Receptors were obtained from a man aged 25 to 45 with Graves disease.

The rearrangement joins TRBV7-3 to TRBJ2-3; D is perhaps TRBD1 or TRBD2 (5 bases each). Germline values: CDR1 SGHTA, CDR2 FQGTGA. CDR3 length: 15 residues. The V end was cut by 5 bases, the J end by 0 bases, with 12 bases between. For the CDR3, the DNA is TGTGCCAGCAGCCCTGTCCGGGGCAGCACAGATACGCAGTATTTT. This codes for CASSPVRGSTDTQYF.

This clonotype was seen repeatedly, ten times or more. V and J are TRBV7-9 and TRBJ2-7; D is perhaps TRBD1 (7 bases). V lost 3 bases and J 4 bases, leaving 10 bases between the germline ends. The CDR3 consists of 13 residues. The germline gives CDR1 SEHNR, CDR2 FQNEAQ (reference sequence). The CDR3 DNA reads TGTGCCAGCAGCTTCAGGGGGGCGTACGAGCAGTACTTC. Residues: CASSFRGAYEQYF.

V is TRBV18 and J is TRBJ2-6, with D unclear. The CDR3 has 15 residues. Germline V gene lookup returns CDR1 KGHSH and CDR2 LQKENI. With 8 bases removed from V and 0 bases from J, the gap between germline ends came to 11 bases. The CDR3 spells CASPRTDSGANVLTF. CDR3 coding DNA: TGTGCCAGCCCGAGGACGGACTCTGGGGCCAACGTCCTGACTTTC. The full variable domain, with the rest looked up from reference TRBV18 and TRBJ2-6, is NAGVMQNPRHLVRRRGQEARLRCSPMKGHSHVYWYRQLPEEGLKFMVYLQKENIIDESGMPKERFSAEFPKEGPSILRIQQVVRGDSAAYFCASPRTDSGANVLTFGAGSRLTVL.

This clonotype was recorded many times. V gene TRBV6-1 combines with J gene TRBJ1-2, with a tentative D call TRBD1 (6 bases). V was clipped by 10 bases and J by 4 bases, with 16 bases between them. The germline V gene encodes CDR1 MNHNS and CDR2 SASEGT. This CDR3 is built from 13 residues. CDR3 bases: TGTGCCACCCCGGACAGCGAATTCTATGGCTACACCTTC. This encodes CATPDSEFYGYTF.

This clonotype was seen at least ten times. The J gene is TRBJ2-1, the V gene TRBV10-3, with D possibly being TRBD2 (5 bases). Germline assignment: CDR1 ENHRY and CDR2 SYGVKD. This CDR3 has 12 amino acids. V was cut by 5 bases and J by 10 bases, with 12 bases left in between. CDR3 sequence: CAISLTNSEQFF. The DNA of the CDR3 is TGTGCCATCAGTTTGACTAATTCAGAGCAGTTCTTC.

This clonotype occurred many times. This chain uses TRBV19 with TRBJ2-7; 14 bases are a match to TRBD2. Germline V gene sequence: CDR1 LNHDA, CDR2 SQIVND (reference sequence). After removal of 2 bases from V and 3 bases from J, the junction contained 3 bases not matched to a gene. The CDR3 sequence is 16 residues long. CDR3 in amino acids: CASSIQGLAGVYEQYF. CDR3 in DNA: TGTGCCAGTAGTATACAGGGACTAGCGGGAGTCTACGAGCAGTACTTC. Together with reference TRBV19 and TRBJ2-7, the CDR3 gives the full variable domain: DGGITQSPKYLFRKEGQNVTLSCEQNLNHDAMYWYRQDPGQGLRLIYYSQIVNDFQKGDIAEGYSVSREKKESFPLTVTSAQKNPTAFYLCASSIQGLAGVYEQYFGPGTRLTVT.

This chain uses TRBV27 with TRBJ1-6; D call uncertain. Germline V gene data show CDR1 as MNHEY and CDR2 as SMNVEV (reference sequence). This CDR3 is 14 amino acids long. Trimming removed 6 bases from V and 3 bases from J, with 9 bases in between. The chain's CDR3 is CASSRPYYNSPLHF. The CDR3 nucleotides are TGTGCCAGCAGCCGACCGTACTATAATTCACCCCTCCACTTT.

This clonotype was counted at least ten times. The chain carries TRBV6-1 and TRBJ2-1, with D perhaps matching TRBD2 (6 bases). Trimming pared 4 bases from V and 4 bases from J, leaving 23 bases between. The V gene's germline CDR1 is MNHNS and CDR2 SASEGT. The CDR3 contains 18 residues. In nucleotides, the CDR3 is TGTGCCAGCAGTGTCGCGTTAGGAGGGGTAGGGTGGTACAATGAGCAGTTCTTC. Translating gives CASSVALGGVGWYNEQFF.

In this sample, this clonotype turned up many times. The chain recombines TRBV6-1 with TRBJ2-7; either TRBD1 or TRBD2 may fit D (5 bases each). Germline V gives CDR1 MNHNS, CDR2 SASEGT. V lost 7 bases, J lost 4 bases, and 14 bases lay in between. The CDR3 consists of 13 residues. The CDR3 sequence: CASIPPRGYEQYF. CDR3 nucleotides: TGTGCCAGCATTCCGCCGAGGGGTTACGAGCAGTACTTC.

The chain uses TRBV7-9 and TRBJ1-3; maybe TRBD1 (5 bases). V lost 3 bases and J 0 bases, leaving 12 bases between the germline ends. Germline V CDR1 and CDR2: SEHNR, FQNEAQ (reference sequence). The CDR3 has 16 residues. CDR3 region: CASSLIGVLSGNTIYF. The CDR3 DNA follows: TGTGCCAGCAGCTTGATAGGGGTCCTCTCTGGAAACACCATATATTTT.

This clonotype appeared many times. This rearrangement joins TRBV27 to TRBJ2-3, with 12 bases that match TRBD2. This CDR3 spans 17 amino acids. V shed 4 bases, J shed 3 bases, and the junction held 8 bases outside the gene matches. Per the germline V gene, CDR1 is MNHEY and CDR2 is SMNVEV (reference sequence). CDR3 nucleotide sequence: TGTGCCAGCAGTTCCCAGACTAGCGGGAGTTGGACAGATACGCAGTATTTT. Its protein product is CASSSQTSGSWTDTQYF.

This clonotype was counted a few times. The chain employs TRBV20-1 and TRBJ2-7; D ambiguous. The germline gives CDR1 DFQATT, CDR2 SNEGSKA (reference sequence). The V end was cut by 0 bases, the J end by 4 bases, with 10 bases between. The CDR3 is 13 amino acids. CDR3 in DNA: TGCAGTGCTAGAGACGGAATAATATACGAGCAGTACTTC. The encoded protein is CSARDGIIYEQYF.

This clonotype has a handful of counts. The chain couples TRBV27 to TRBJ2-3; 8 positions agree with TRBD2. This CDR3 has 15 amino acids. The junction had 12 bases not matched to a gene; V was cut back by 6 bases and J by 7 bases. Germline-derived CDR1 and CDR2 are MNHEY and SMNVEV (reference sequence). CDR3: CASRDAGGGANTQYF. The DNA of the CDR3 is TGTGCCAGCAGGGATGCGGGAGGTGGGGCAAATACGCAGTATTTT.

The rearrangement joins TRBV5-1 to TRBJ2-7; 11 nucleotides match TRBD1. The germline V gene encodes CDR1 SGHRS and CDR2 YFSETQ. Losses at the gene ends were 1 base for V and 5 bases for J; bases not matched to a gene: 8. This CDR3 region has 16 residues. The CDR3 sequence is CASSLWTGGEKNEQYF. The CDR3, as DNA: TGCGCCAGCAGCTTGTGGACAGGGGGCGAGAAGAACGAGCAGTACTTC.